A selection of T cell receptor beta chains follows, all from one sample in a study of Graves' ophthalmopathy and Graves' hyperthyroidism. TCRdb reprocessed the multiplex PCR reads via MiXCR and lists one record per CDR3 protein. Here the sample spans 200,000 to 250,000 distinct CDR3 sequences, approximately 21% being singletons. The sample comprised peripheral blood. The receptors derive from a woman aged 45 to 65 with Graves' ophthalmopathy. Both conserved end residues are part of each CDR3. A D gene is named only where the DNA matches it firmly. Only part of the rows carry a size: once, few, many, or a class if the clone is expanded.

clone_size: many
j_call: TRBJ2-2
d_call: -
v_call: TRBV19
cdr3_nt: TGTGCCAGTTCCACGACCCGGGGGCTAGGCACCGGGGAGCTGTTTTTT
cdr3_aa: CASSTTRGLGTGELFF

clone_size: -
j_call: TRBJ2-2
d_call: -
v_call: TRBV6-1
cdr3_nt: TGTGCCAGCAGCCCCGGCTCCACCGGGGAGCTGTTTTTT
cdr3_aa: CASSPGSTGELFF

clone_size: -
j_call: TRBJ1-2
d_call: -
v_call: TRBV24-1
cdr3_nt: TGTGCCAGCAGGATTCGGGGCGGCTACACCTTC
cdr3_aa: CASRIRGGYTF

clone_size: many
j_call: TRBJ2-7
d_call: -
v_call: TRBV6-5
cdr3_nt: TGTGCCAGCAGCCCGAAGATGTTCGTTGACGGGTACGAGCAGTACTTC
cdr3_aa: CASSPKMFVDGYEQYF

clone_size: many
j_call: TRBJ2-5
d_call: -
v_call: TRBV6-9
cdr3_nt: TGTGCCAGCAGAGGGGGTCTATGGGAGACCCAGTACTTC
cdr3_aa: CASRGGLWETQYF

clone_size: many
j_call: TRBJ2-5
d_call: TRBD1
v_call: TRBV15
cdr3_nt: TGTGCCACCAGCCGGTCGGGACAGGGGAAGACCCAGTACTTC
cdr3_aa: CATSRSGQGKTQYF

clone_size: many
j_call: TRBJ1-5
d_call: TRBD1
v_call: TRBV6-5
cdr3_nt: TGTGCCAGCAGTTTAGACAGGGGCGCACATCAGCCCCAGCATTTT
cdr3_aa: CASSLDRGAHQPQHF

clone_size: many
j_call: TRBJ1-6
d_call: TRBD1
v_call: TRBV6-5
cdr3_nt: TGTGCCAGCAGTTCGGACAGGGATAGTTCACCCCTCCACTTT
cdr3_aa: CASSSDRDSSPLHF

clone_size: many
j_call: TRBJ2-2
d_call: TRBD1
v_call: TRBV12-3/TRBV12-4
cdr3_nt: TGTGCCAGCAGTTCGAACACCCGGGACAGAGAAACCGGGGAGCTGTTTTTT
cdr3_aa: CASSSNTRDRETGELFF

clone_size: few
j_call: TRBJ2-5
d_call: TRBD2
v_call: TRBV5-1
cdr3_nt: TGCGCCAGCAGCTTGGGAGGGACTAGTAAGGGACAAGAGACCCAGTACTTC
cdr3_aa: CASSLGGTSKGQETQYF

clone_size: many
j_call: TRBJ1-2
d_call: -
v_call: TRBV29-1
cdr3_nt: TGCAGCGTTCGGGGGGGGATGATGGACTATGGCTACACCTTC
cdr3_aa: CSVRGGMMDYGYTF

clone_size: many
j_call: TRBJ2-5
d_call: -
v_call: TRBV9
cdr3_nt: TGTGCCAGCAGCGCCCGCGGGTCCCAAGAGACCCAGTACTTC
cdr3_aa: CASSARGSQETQYF

clone_size: many
j_call: TRBJ2-5
d_call: -
v_call: TRBV5-1
cdr3_nt: TGCGCCAGCAGTTCCATTGAGACCCAGTACTTC
cdr3_aa: CASSSIETQYF

clone_size: many
j_call: TRBJ1-1
d_call: -
v_call: TRBV11-2
cdr3_nt: TGTGCCAGCAGGACGGTCAGGGGATCGAAGACTGAAGCTTTCTTT
cdr3_aa: CASRTVRGSKTEAFF

clone_size: -
j_call: TRBJ1-1
d_call: -
v_call: TRBV12-3/TRBV12-4
cdr3_nt: TGTGCCAGCAGTTTAGCTCAGCCGAACACTGAAGCTTTCTTT
cdr3_aa: CASSLAQPNTEAFF

clone_size: many
j_call: TRBJ1-1
d_call: -
v_call: TRBV5-1
cdr3_nt: TGCGCCAGCAGCTTGGGTTGGAGTGACACTGAAGCTTTCTTT
cdr3_aa: CASSLGWSDTEAFF

clone_size: many
j_call: TRBJ1-5
d_call: TRBD1
v_call: TRBV12-3/TRBV12-4
cdr3_nt: TGTGCCAGCAGTTCCTCAGGGGGCCGGCAGCCCCAGCATTTT
cdr3_aa: CASSSSGGRQPQHF

clone_size: many
j_call: TRBJ2-5
d_call: TRBD2
v_call: TRBV20-1
cdr3_nt: TGCAGTGCTAGACTTTGGACTAGCGGGAGTCGTGAGACCCAGTACTTC
cdr3_aa: CSARLWTSGSRETQYF

clone_size: many
j_call: TRBJ1-5
d_call: -
v_call: TRBV4-2
cdr3_nt: TGTGCCAGCAGCCAAGAGCAGGAGAGCAATCAGCCCCAGCATTTT
cdr3_aa: CASSQEQESNQPQHF

clone_size: -
j_call: TRBJ2-4
d_call: -
v_call: TRBV12-3/TRBV12-4
cdr3_nt: TGTGCCAGCAGTTTAGACCAGCGACTACAATACTTC
cdr3_aa: CASSLDQRLQYF

clone_size: few
j_call: TRBJ2-7
d_call: -
v_call: TRBV4-3
cdr3_nt: TGCGCCAGCAGCCACCCCCCTGGACAGTCCTACGAGCAGTACTTC
cdr3_aa: CASSHPPGQSYEQYF

clone_size: -
j_call: TRBJ2-7
d_call: TRBD1
v_call: TRBV3-1
cdr3_nt: TGTGCCAGCAGCCAAGGGCAAAGCAGGGGGGAGCAGTACTTC
cdr3_aa: CASSQGQSRGEQYF

clone_size: -
j_call: TRBJ1-5
d_call: TRBD1
v_call: TRBV6-2/TRBV6-3
cdr3_nt: TGTGCCAGCAGGCAAACAGGGGCGGGTCAGCCCCAGCATTTT
cdr3_aa: CASRQTGAGQPQHF

clone_size: many
j_call: TRBJ1-1
d_call: TRBD1
v_call: TRBV5-1
cdr3_nt: TGCGCCAGCAGTCCTGACAGGGGATGGGCTGAAGCTTTCTTT
cdr3_aa: CASSPDRGWAEAFF

clone_size: few
j_call: TRBJ1-2
d_call: -
v_call: TRBV24-1
cdr3_nt: TGTGCCACCAGTCGGACCGGAAATGGCTACACCTTC
cdr3_aa: CATSRTGNGYTF

clone_size: -
j_call: TRBJ1-2
d_call: TRBD1
v_call: TRBV12-3/TRBV12-4
cdr3_nt: TGTGCCAGCAGCTCGGACAGGGTCGGCTATGGCTACACCTTC
cdr3_aa: CASSSDRVGYGYTF

clone_size: -
j_call: TRBJ2-7
d_call: -
v_call: TRBV13
cdr3_nt: TGTGCCAGCAGCCGCCAAGTATTCGGAGATTTGACAGGAGGTGTCGCCTACGAGCAGTACTTC
cdr3_aa: CASSRQVFGDLTGGVAYEQYF

clone_size: many
j_call: TRBJ2-5
d_call: TRBD1
v_call: TRBV7-3
cdr3_nt: TGTGCCAGCAGCTTAGGAACCGGACAGGGAGAGACCCAGTACTTC
cdr3_aa: CASSLGTGQGETQYF

clone_size: many
j_call: TRBJ2-7
d_call: -
v_call: TRBV3-1
cdr3_nt: TGTGCCAGCAGCCGGGTTGGCGAGCAGTACTTC
cdr3_aa: CASSRVGEQYF

clone_size: many
j_call: TRBJ2-2
d_call: TRBD2
v_call: TRBV6-6
cdr3_nt: TGTGCCAGCAACTCCTGGAGACTAGCGGGAGGCCCGGGGACCGGGGAGCTGTTTTTT
cdr3_aa: CASNSWRLAGGPGTGELFF

clone_size: -
j_call: TRBJ2-2
d_call: TRBD2
v_call: TRBV4-2
cdr3_nt: TGTGCCAGCAGCCCACAACCGGGACTAGCGGGAGGGCCCCCCACCGGGGAGCTGTTTTTT
cdr3_aa: CASSPQPGLAGGPPTGELFF

clone_size: many
j_call: TRBJ2-7
d_call: -
v_call: TRBV11-2
cdr3_nt: TGTGCCAGCAGCTTAGATTGGGGGACGTCTAACGAGCAGTACTTC
cdr3_aa: CASSLDWGTSNEQYF

clone_size: many
j_call: TRBJ1-6
d_call: -
v_call: TRBV6-2/TRBV6-3
cdr3_nt: TGTGCCAGCAGTCCTTCACTATCTCCGGGGTTCTATTCACCCCTCCACTTT
cdr3_aa: CASSPSLSPGFYSPLHF

clone_size: -
j_call: TRBJ1-2
d_call: TRBD1
v_call: TRBV12-3/TRBV12-4
cdr3_nt: TGTGCCAGCAGTTCTAGGACAGGCAGCTATGGCTACACCTTC
cdr3_aa: CASSSRTGSYGYTF

clone_size: many
j_call: TRBJ2-7
d_call: -
v_call: TRBV12-3/TRBV12-4
cdr3_nt: TGTGCCAGCAGTCTTGCCGCGGGGTACGAGCAGTACTTC
cdr3_aa: CASSLAAGYEQYF

clone_size: many
j_call: TRBJ2-7
d_call: -
v_call: TRBV7-9
cdr3_nt: TGTGCCAGCAGCTTGCACTCCTACGAGCAGTACTTC
cdr3_aa: CASSLHSYEQYF

clone_size: few
j_call: TRBJ1-5
d_call: -
v_call: TRBV7-2
cdr3_nt: TGTGCCAGCAGCTTAGCTCCCGGTCAGCCCCAGCATTTT
cdr3_aa: CASSLAPGQPQHF

clone_size: -
j_call: TRBJ2-5
d_call: -
v_call: TRBV13
cdr3_nt: TGTGCCAGCAGATTAGCGAAGGGGGGAGAGACTCAGTACTTC
cdr3_aa: CASRLAKGGETQYF

clone_size: medium-sized
j_call: TRBJ1-6
d_call: -
v_call: TRBV6-1
cdr3_nt: TGTGCCAGCAGCACCGGGACCATGGGCTCCCTCCACTTT
cdr3_aa: CASSTGTMGSLHF

clone_size: many
j_call: TRBJ2-7
d_call: -
v_call: TRBV5-5
cdr3_nt: TGTGCCAGCAGCTTGGGGACTATCTACGAGCAGTACTTC
cdr3_aa: CASSLGTIYEQYF

clone_size: many
j_call: TRBJ2-5
d_call: TRBD2
v_call: TRBV6-5
cdr3_nt: TGTGCCAGCAGCTACATAGCGGGAGTATTTCCAGAGACCCAGTACTTC
cdr3_aa: CASSYIAGVFPETQYF

clone_size: many
j_call: TRBJ1-3
d_call: TRBD1
v_call: TRBV20-1
cdr3_nt: TGCAGTGCTAGTCTCCCAGACAGGGGGTGGTTTGGAAACACCATATATTTT
cdr3_aa: CSASLPDRGWFGNTIYF

clone_size: many
j_call: TRBJ2-7
d_call: -
v_call: TRBV14
cdr3_nt: TGTGCCAGCAGCCAAGGGGGCGGCTACGAGCAGTACTTC
cdr3_aa: CASSQGGGYEQYF

clone_size: many
j_call: TRBJ2-5
d_call: TRBD2
v_call: TRBV20-1
cdr3_nt: TGCAGTGCTTATATTCCGGGACTAGTGGTCGAGACCCAGTACTTC
cdr3_aa: CSAYIPGLVVETQYF

clone_size: -
j_call: TRBJ1-6
d_call: -
v_call: TRBV2
cdr3_nt: TGTGCCAGCAGCTCCGGGGCCCAAAGCTATTCACCCCTCCACTTT
cdr3_aa: CASSSGAQSYSPLHF

clone_size: many
j_call: TRBJ1-5
d_call: TRBD1
v_call: TRBV5-1
cdr3_nt: TGCGCCAGCAGTCTAGACAGGGGCGGTCAGCCCCAGCATTTT
cdr3_aa: CASSLDRGGQPQHF

clone_size: -
j_call: TRBJ2-7
d_call: -
v_call: TRBV5-1
cdr3_nt: TGCGCCAGCAGCTTGGGGCCAGAAATTTACGAGCAGTACTTC
cdr3_aa: CASSLGPEIYEQYF

clone_size: -
j_call: TRBJ2-7
d_call: -
v_call: TRBV7-6
cdr3_nt: TGTGCCAGCAGCTTAAGTTCCGGGACATACACCTACGAGCAGTACTTC
cdr3_aa: CASSLSSGTYTYEQYF

clone_size: -
j_call: TRBJ2-7
d_call: -
v_call: TRBV29-1
cdr3_nt: TGCAGCGTTCACGGGGGGACACTAACCTACGAGCAGTACTTC
cdr3_aa: CSVHGGTLTYEQYF

clone_size: medium-sized
j_call: TRBJ2-7
d_call: -
v_call: TRBV6-2/TRBV6-3
cdr3_nt: TGTGCCAGCAGGCTGACCCTCAGCACCTACGAGCAGTACTTC
cdr3_aa: CASRLTLSTYEQYF